Listed here are 14 T cell receptor beta chains from one sample, sequenced in a study of CD8+CD57+ T cells in acquired aplastic anemia. TCR beta VDJ and CDR3 profiles were obtained from a genomic DNA template. From the reads, TCRdb called clonotypes with MiXCR, one entry per CDR3 protein. The data show 180,000 or so distinct CDR3 sequences, less than 60% seen once. It was patients with CD8+CD57+ cell expansion by flow cytometry who were chosen for sequencing. The specimen was sorted CD4+, CD8+, or CD8+CD57+ T cells (not recorded which) from PBMCs. These receptors all stem from a human donor with aplastic anemia.

The rearrangement links TRBV27 to TRBJ2-2, with D uncertain. The CDR3 runs 18 residues. Trimming left V 5 bases short and J 1 base short, with 20 bases between. Germline loops: CDR1 MNHEY, CDR2 SMNVEV (reference sequence). Written as DNA, the CDR3 is TGTGCCAGCAGTACCCATTTTTGGGAAATAGTGAACACCGGGGAGCTGTTTTTT. This translates into CASSTHFWEIVNTGELFF.

The table lists this clonotype with a count of one. V and J are TRBV20-1 and TRBJ2-1; D is possibly TRBD1 or TRBD2 (6 bases each). There are 12 residues in the CDR3. Per the germline V gene, CDR1 is DFQATT and CDR2 is SNEGSKA (reference sequence). V lost 5 bases and J 8 bases, leaving 13 bases between the germline ends. The CDR3 loop reads CSAQGRRDEQFF. CDR3 bases: TGCAGTGCTCAGGGGCGGAGGGATGAGCAGTTCTTC.

The rearrangement links TRBV19 to TRBJ2-7; D is perhaps TRBD1 or TRBD2 (5 bases each). Deletions cut 2 bases from V and 4 bases from J, with 12 bases between. This CDR3 has 14 residues. The germline CDR1 and CDR2 sequences are LNHDA and SQIVND (reference sequence). CDR3 sequence (DNA): TGTGCCAGTAGTATAAGCGGACCAGGGTACGAGCAGTACTTC. The encoded protein is CASSISGPGYEQYF.

The DNA for the CDR3 is TGTGCCAGTAGTATAGCTGGACCGGGGCCGGGGAATGGCTACACCTTC. This gives the protein CASSIAGPGPGNGYTF. The chain employs TRBV19 and TRBJ1-2, with a tentative D call TRBD1 (5 bases). This CDR3 region has 16 residues. CDR1 is LNHDA and CDR2 is SQIVND in the germline V gene (reference sequence). The germline V and J ends were trimmed by 1 base and 6 bases, with 18 bases remaining between them.

This clonotype was recorded many times. V usage is TRBV5-1 and J usage is TRBJ2-3; 8 bases are shared with TRBD2. Looked up from germline, CDR1 is SGHRS and CDR2 is YFSETQ. The CDR3 length is 16 residues. The ends lost 4 bases at V and 2 bases at J; junction bases unmatched: 9. This CDR3 is CASSPRIAGPTDTQYF. Written as DNA, the CDR3 is TGCGCCAGCAGCCCCAGGATAGCGGGGCCCACAGATACGCAGTATTTT. Supplemented by reference TRBV5-1 and TRBJ2-3, the full variable domain reads KAGVTQTPRYLIKTRGQQVTLSCSPISGHRSVSWYQQTPGQGLQFLFEYFSETQRNKGNFPGRFSGRQFSNSRSEMNVSTLELGDSALYLCASSPRIAGPTDTQYFGPGTRLTVL.

This sequence joins TRBV10-1 and TRBJ2-5; D is perhaps TRBD2 (6 bases). The CDR3 totals 12 residues. V lost 0 bases and J 7 bases, leaving 6 bases between the germline ends. Germline CDR1 and CDR2: WNHNN and SYGVQD (reference sequence). In DNA, the CDR3 is TGCGCCAGCAGTGAGTCGGGGGGGACCCAGTACTTC. Its protein is CASSESGGTQYF.

This clonotype was seen at least ten times. The chain carries TRBV7-2 and TRBJ2-7, with D perhaps assigned TRBD1 or TRBD2 (6 bases each). The CDR3 loop spans 15 amino acids. Trimming removed 7 bases at V and 5 bases at J, with 21 bases between. Germline V CDR1 and CDR2: SGHTA, FQGNSA. The CDR3: CASTSGGGLRNEQYF. The CDR3 nucleotides read TGTGCCAGCACCTCAGGTGGGGGGCTAAGGAACGAGCAGTACTTC.

This clonotype was observed at least ten times. V gene TRBV10-3 combines with J gene TRBJ2-2; the D is unclear. The germline V gene has CDR1 ENHRY and CDR2 SYGVKD. V was shortened by 6 bases and J by 0 bases, with 11 bases between the two germline ends. The CDR3 loop spans 15 amino acids. The CDR3 here is CAISEHSANTGELFF. As DNA, the CDR3 is TGTGCCATCAGCGAGCACAGCGCGAACACCGGGGAGCTGTTTTTT.

Many counts were recorded for this clonotype. The rearrangement uses TRBV24-1 and TRBJ1-1; D possibly corresponds to TRBD1 (5 bases). V was clipped by 1 base and J by 10 bases, with 12 bases between them. Germline loops: CDR1 KGHDR, CDR2 SFDVKD. CDR3 length: 13 amino acids. The CDR3, as DNA: TGTGCCACCAGTGATTTTGCGGGGAGGGGAGCTTTCTTT. This sequence encodes CATSDFAGRGAFF.

As regards this clonotype: It is likely a read error, because the conserved phenylalanine at the end of the CDR3 is missing. DNA of the CDR3: TGTGCCAGCAGCGCTGGACAGGAGACGTACTATGGCTACACCTCC. Encoded protein: CASSAGQETYYGYTS. This chain links TRBV9 with TRBJ1-2, with 7 bases matching TRBD1. V lost 3 bases and J lost 3; bases outside the gene matches: 8. Germline loops: CDR1 SGDLS, CDR2 YYNGEE. The CDR3 runs 15 residues.

Ten or more counts support this clonotype. The gene calls are TRBV19 and TRBJ1-2, with 9 bases that match TRBD1. J was trimmed by 2 bases and V by 7 bases; bases with no gene match: 5. Per germline, CDR1 LNHDA and CDR2 SQIVND (reference sequence). The CDR3 consists of 14 residues. The CDR3 bases are TGTGCCAGTAACACAGGGGGCCAGAACTATGGCTACACCTTC. It encodes CASNTGGQNYGYTF. Complete variable domain (other parts from reference TRBV19 and TRBJ1-2): DGGITQSPKYLFRKEGQNVTLSCEQNLNHDAMYWYRQDPGQGLRLIYYSQIVNDFQKGDIAEGYSVSREKKESFPLTVTSAQKNPTAFYLCASNTGGQNYGYTFGSGTRLTVV.

This clonotype was seen at least ten times. CDR3 in amino acids: CASSLETVRAGELFF. For the CDR3, the DNA is TGTGCCAGCAGCTTAGAAACGGTTAGAGCCGGGGAGCTGTTTTTT. The chain recombines TRBV7-2 with TRBJ2-2; D not resolved. V lost 1 base and J lost 6, with 12 bases in between. Germline-derived CDR1 and CDR2 are SGHTA and FQGNSA. This CDR3 contains 15 residues.

The table lists this clonotype with a few counts. The J gene is TRBJ2-7, the V gene TRBV20-1, with D perhaps matching TRBD2 (6 bases). Germline CDR1 and CDR2: DFQATT and SNEGSKA (reference sequence). The CDR3 totals 12 residues. V lost 5 bases, J lost 1 base, and 9 bases lay in between. In nucleotides, the CDR3 is TGCAGTGCTGGGACTTCTTCCTACGAGCAGTACTTC. Protein: CSAGTSSYEQYF.

The rearrangement joins TRBV6-1 to TRBJ2-1, with TRBD2 identical over 8 bases. The length of the CDR3 is 15 residues. Germline CDR1 reads MNHNS; CDR2 reads SASEGT. Trimming cost V 4 bases and J 5 bases; bases outside gene matches: 7. Here the CDR3 DNA reads TGTGCCAGCAGTGCCGAGGTAGCGGGAAACAATGAGCAGTTCTTC. Translation: CASSAEVAGNNEQFF.